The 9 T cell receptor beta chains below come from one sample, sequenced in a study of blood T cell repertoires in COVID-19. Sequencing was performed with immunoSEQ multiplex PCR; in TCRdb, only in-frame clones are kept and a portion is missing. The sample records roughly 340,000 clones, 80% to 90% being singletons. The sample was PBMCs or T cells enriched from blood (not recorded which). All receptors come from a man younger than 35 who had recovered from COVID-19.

The CDR3 here is CASSVWRQSPNQPQHF. The CDR3 DNA sequence: TGTGCCAGCAGCGTATGGAGACAGTCACCCAATCAGCCCCAGCATTTT. V usage is TRBV9 and J usage is TRBJ1-5; D perhaps matches TRBD1 (5 bases). This CDR3 has 16 residues. CDR1 SGDLS and CDR2 YYNGEE come from the germline V gene. Between the trimmed V and J ends, which lost 1 base and 3 bases, there was a span of 14 bases.

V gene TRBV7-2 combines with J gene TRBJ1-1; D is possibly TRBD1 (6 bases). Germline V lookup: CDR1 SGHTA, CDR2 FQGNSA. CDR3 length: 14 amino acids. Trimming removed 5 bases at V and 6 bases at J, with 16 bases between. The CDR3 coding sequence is TGTGCCAGCAGCCTCGTGGGGGCACGGGCTGAAGCTTTCTTT. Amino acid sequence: CASSLVGARAEAFF.

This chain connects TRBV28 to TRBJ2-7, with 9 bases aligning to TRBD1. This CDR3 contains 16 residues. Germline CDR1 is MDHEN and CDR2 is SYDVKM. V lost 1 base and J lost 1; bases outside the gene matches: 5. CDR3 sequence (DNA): TGTGCCAGCAGTTTATCGGGACAGGGTGGGTCCTACGAGCAGTACTTC. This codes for CASSLSGQGGSYEQYF.

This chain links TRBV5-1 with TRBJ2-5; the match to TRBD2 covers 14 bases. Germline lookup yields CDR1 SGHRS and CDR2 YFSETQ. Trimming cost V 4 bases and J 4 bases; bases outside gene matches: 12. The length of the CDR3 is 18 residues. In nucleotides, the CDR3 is TGCGCCAGCAGCCCCCAGGGACTAGCGGGGGCCCGCAGAGAGACCCAGTACTTC. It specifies CASSPQGLAGARRETQYF.

CDR3 nucleotide sequence: TGTGCCAGCAGCCTTAGACAGGAACATGGCTACACCTTC. It specifies CASSLRQEHGYTF. V is TRBV5-4 and J is TRBJ1-2; tentative D call: TRBD1 (6 bases). CDR3 length: 13 amino acids. CDR1 is SGHNT and CDR2 is YYREEE in the germline V gene (reference sequence). The V end was cut by 4 bases, the J end by 6 bases, with 13 bases between.

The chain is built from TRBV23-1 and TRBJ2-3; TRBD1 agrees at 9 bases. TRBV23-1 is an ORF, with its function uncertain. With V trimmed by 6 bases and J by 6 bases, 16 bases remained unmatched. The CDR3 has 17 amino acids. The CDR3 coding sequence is TGCGCCAGCAGCCGGCCGGGACAGGGTTCCAGCGCGGATACGCAGTATTTT. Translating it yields CASSRPGQGSSADTQYF.

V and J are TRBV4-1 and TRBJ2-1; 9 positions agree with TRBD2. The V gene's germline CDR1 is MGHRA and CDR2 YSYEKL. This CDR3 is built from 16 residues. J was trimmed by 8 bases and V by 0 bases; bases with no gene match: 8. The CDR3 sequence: CASSQEPGLAGYEQFF. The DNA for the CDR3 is TGCGCCAGCAGCCAAGAACCGGGACTAGCAGGGTATGAGCAGTTCTTC.

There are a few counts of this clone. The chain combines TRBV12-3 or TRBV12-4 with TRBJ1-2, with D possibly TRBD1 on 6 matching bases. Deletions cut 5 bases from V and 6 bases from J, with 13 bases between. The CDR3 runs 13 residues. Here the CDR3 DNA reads TGTGCCAGCAGTCAGGACAGCTACAATGGCTACACCTTC. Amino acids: CASSQDSYNGYTF.

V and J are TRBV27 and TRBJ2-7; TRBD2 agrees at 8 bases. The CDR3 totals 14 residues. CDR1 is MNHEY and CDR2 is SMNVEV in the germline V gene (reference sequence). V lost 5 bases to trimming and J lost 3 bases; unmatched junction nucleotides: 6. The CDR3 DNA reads TGTGCCAGCAGTGGGGGACTAGGGTACTACGAGCAGTACTTC. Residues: CASSGGLGYYEQYF.